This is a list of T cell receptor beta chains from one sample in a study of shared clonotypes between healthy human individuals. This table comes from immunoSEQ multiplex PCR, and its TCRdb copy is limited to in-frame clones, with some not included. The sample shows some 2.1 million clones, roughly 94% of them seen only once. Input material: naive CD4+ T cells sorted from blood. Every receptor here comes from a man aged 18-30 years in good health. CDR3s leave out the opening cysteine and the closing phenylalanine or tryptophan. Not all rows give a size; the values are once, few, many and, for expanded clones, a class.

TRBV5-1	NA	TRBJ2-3	ASSPGQSTDTQY
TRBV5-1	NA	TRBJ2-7	ASSPGDSSYEQY
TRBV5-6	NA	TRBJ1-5	ASSSRDTKGYQPQH
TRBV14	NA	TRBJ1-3	ASSQVPHSGNTIY
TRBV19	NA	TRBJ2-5	ASSIAHTPSETQY
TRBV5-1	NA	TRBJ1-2	ASSLATTGVYGYT
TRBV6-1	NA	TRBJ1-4	ATQTGLATNEKLF
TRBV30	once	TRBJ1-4	AGSGGPNEKLF
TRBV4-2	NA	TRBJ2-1	ASSQDNGWNEQF
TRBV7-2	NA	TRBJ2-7	ASSGEPAIEQY
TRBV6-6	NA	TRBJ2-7	ASSETGTYEQY
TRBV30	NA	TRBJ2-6	AWTWRWGVSGANVLT
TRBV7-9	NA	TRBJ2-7	ASSSGTGTYEQY
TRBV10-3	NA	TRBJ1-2	AISESGGAGYT
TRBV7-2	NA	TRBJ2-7	ASSLPSYEQY
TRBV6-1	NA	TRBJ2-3	AGRVSSGADTQY
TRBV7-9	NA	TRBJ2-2	ASSLGTGLNTGELF
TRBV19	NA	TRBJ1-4	ASKKTVVGKLF
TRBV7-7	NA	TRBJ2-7	ASSLDRGYEQY
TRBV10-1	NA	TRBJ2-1	ASSGGKVGGMGDEQF
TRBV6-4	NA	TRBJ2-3	ASSAGGQVQY
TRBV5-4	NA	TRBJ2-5	ASSLRVQETQY
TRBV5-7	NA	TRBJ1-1	ASSFYGQAEAF
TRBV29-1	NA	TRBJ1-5	SVAEGQGPQH
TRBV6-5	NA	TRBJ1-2	ASSYRRGEGGYT
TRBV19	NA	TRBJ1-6	ASSIRTGESSYNSPLH
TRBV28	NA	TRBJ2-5	ASPPGLAGVGLETQY
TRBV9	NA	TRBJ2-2	ASSVETGTLNTGELF
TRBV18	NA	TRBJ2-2	ASSRTATGELF
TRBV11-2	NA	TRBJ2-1	ASRQLADEQF
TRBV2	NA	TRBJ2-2	ASRGSGTGELF
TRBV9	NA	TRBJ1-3	ASSVTWGNTIY
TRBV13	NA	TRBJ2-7	ASSLRGFVDYEQY
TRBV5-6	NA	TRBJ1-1	ASSLEGKGRSAEAF
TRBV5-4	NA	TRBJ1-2	ASSPGHIRLLYGYT
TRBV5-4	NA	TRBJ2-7	ASSIERGRHEQY
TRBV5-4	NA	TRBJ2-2	ASSGTPRGGTGELF
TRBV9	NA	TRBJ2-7	ASSVGSGGANEQY
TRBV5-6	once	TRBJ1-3	ASSLRGPGNTIY
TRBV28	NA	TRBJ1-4	ASSTGGEKLF
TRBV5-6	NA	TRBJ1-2	ASSLEAGVRLDYGYT
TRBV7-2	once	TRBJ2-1	ASSSGLAGVDEQF
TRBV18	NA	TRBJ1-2	ASSPLVSGYT
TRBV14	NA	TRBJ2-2	ASSHRGMNTGELF
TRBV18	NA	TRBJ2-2	ASSLPTTGELF
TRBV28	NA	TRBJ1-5	ASSSGTVAVSQH
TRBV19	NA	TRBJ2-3	ASRPTGSTDTQY
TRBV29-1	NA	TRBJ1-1	SVGSGLLNTEAF
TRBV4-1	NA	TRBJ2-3	ASSLKQGLAPDTQY